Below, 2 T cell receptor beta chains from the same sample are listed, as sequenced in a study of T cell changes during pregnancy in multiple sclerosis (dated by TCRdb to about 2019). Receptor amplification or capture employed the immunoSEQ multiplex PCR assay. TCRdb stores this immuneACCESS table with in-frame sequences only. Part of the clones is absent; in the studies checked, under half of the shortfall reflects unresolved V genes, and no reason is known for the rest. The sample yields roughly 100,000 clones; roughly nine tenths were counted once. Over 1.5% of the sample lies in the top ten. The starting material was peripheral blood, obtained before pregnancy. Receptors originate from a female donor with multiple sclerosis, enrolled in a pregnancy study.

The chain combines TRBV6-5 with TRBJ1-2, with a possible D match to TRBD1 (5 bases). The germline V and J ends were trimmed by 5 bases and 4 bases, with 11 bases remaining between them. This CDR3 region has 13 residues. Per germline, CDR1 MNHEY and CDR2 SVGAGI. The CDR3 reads CASSPGRAYGYTF. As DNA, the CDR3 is TGTGCCAGCAGTCCCGGCAGGGCCTATGGCTACACCTTC.

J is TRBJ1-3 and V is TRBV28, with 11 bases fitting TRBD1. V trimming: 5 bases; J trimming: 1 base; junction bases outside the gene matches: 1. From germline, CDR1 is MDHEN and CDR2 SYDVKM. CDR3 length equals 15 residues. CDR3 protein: CASSGQGASGNTIYF. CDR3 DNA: TGTGCCAGCAGTGGACAGGGGGCGTCTGGAAACACCATATATTTT.